What follows are 20 T cell receptor beta chains derived from one specimen sequenced in a study of cytomegalovirus exposure and HLA in healthy donors (dated by TCRdb to about 2017). The library came from the immunoSEQ multiplex PCR assay. For the multiplex PCR, a mixture combining 60 forward primers for TCR Vbeta segments and 13 reverse primers for TCR Jbeta segments was used. TCRdb stores this immuneACCESS table with in-frame sequences only. Part of the clones is absent; in the studies checked, under half of the shortfall reflects unresolved V genes, and no reason is known for the rest. The sample has approximately 110,000 clones on record. The top ten clones comprise around 0.59% of the sample. The source material was PBMCs. These receptors all come from a man aged 45 to 65 in good health and CMV-seronegative.

The chain uses TRBV27 and TRBJ1-5; D is unclear. Trimming left V 8 bases short and J 4 bases short, with 12 bases between. Germline assignment: CDR1 MNHEY and CDR2 SMNVEV (reference sequence). CDR3 length: 13 residues. The CDR3 DNA follows: TGTGCCAGCGGTCCCAGAAGAAATCAGCCCCAGCATTTT. This sequence encodes CASGPRRNQPQHF.

CDR3 sequence reads: CASTIAGTSAYNEQFF. The CDR3 region has the DNA TGTGCCAGCACCATCGCCGGGACTAGCGCATACAATGAGCAGTTCTTC. The J gene is TRBJ2-1, the V gene TRBV28; 10 bases are a match to TRBD2. Germline assignment: CDR1 MDHEN and CDR2 SYDVKM. CDR3 length equals 16 residues. The ends lost 7 bases at V and 4 bases at J; junction bases unmatched: 10. The variable domain in full, completed from reference TRBV28 and TRBJ2-1, reads DVKVTQSSRYLVKRTGEKVFLECVQDMDHENMFWYRQDPGLGLRLIYFSYDVKMKEKGDIPEGYSVSREKKERFSLILESASTNQTSMYLCASTIAGTSAYNEQFFGPGTRLTVL.

The chain links TRBV7-6 to TRBJ1-1, with 7 bases matching TRBD1. Germline V gene lookup returns CDR1 SGHVS and CDR2 FNYEAQ. CDR3 length: 20 residues. The V segment lost 2 bases and the J segment 0 bases; nucleotides outside the gene matches: 18. CDR3 bases: TGTGCCAGCAGCTTAACTGCAGGGGGGATTCCGTTATCCTTGAACACTGAAGCTTTCTTT. Its translation: CASSLTAGGIPLSLNTEAFF. Supplemented by reference TRBV7-6 and TRBJ1-1, the full variable domain reads GAGVSQSPRYKVTKRGQDVALRCDPISGHVSLYWYRQALGQGPEFLTYFNYEAQQDKSGLPNDRFSAERPEGSISTLTIQRTEQRDSAMYRCASSLTAGGIPLSLNTEAFFGQGTRLTVV.

The chain carries TRBV11-3 and TRBJ1-1; 11 nucleotides match TRBD1. V shed 5 bases and J 6 bases; nucleotides not matched to a gene: 8. Germline values: CDR1 SGHNT, CDR2 YENEEA. The CDR3 totals 15 residues. CDR3 sequence: CASSPRDRGYPEAFF. The CDR3 DNA follows: TGTGCCAGCAGCCCTAGGGACAGGGGGTACCCTGAAGCTTTCTTT.

The CDR3, as DNA: TGTGCCAGCAAGGGTGAGGGCCATGGCTACACCTTC. Residues: CASKGEGHGYTF. The chain is built from TRBV2 and TRBJ1-2; the D is unclear. CDR1 is SNHLY and CDR2 is FYNNEI in the germline V gene. V lost 7 bases to trimming and J lost 6 bases, with 12 bases between them. The CDR3 contains 12 residues.

The genes are TRBV5-4 and TRBJ2-2; D unresolved. The CDR3 runs to 15 residues. Germline lookup yields CDR1 SGHNT and CDR2 YYREEE (reference sequence). Trimming cost V 1 base and J 1 base, with 8 bases left between them. The CDR3 sequence: CASSLKQVNTGELFF. CDR3 coding DNA: TGTGCCAGCAGCTTGAAGCAAGTGAACACCGGGGAGCTGTTTTTT.

The V call is TRBV11-2, the J call TRBJ2-7; 8 bases align to TRBD2. This CDR3 has 14 amino acids. Germline V gene data show CDR1 as SGHAT and CDR2 as FQNNGV. The junction had 4 bases not matched to a gene; V was cut back by 3 bases and J by 3 bases. The CDR3 nucleotides are TGTGCCAGCAGCTTTGCGGGAGGTGTCTACGAGCAGTACTTC. This gives the protein CASSFAGGVYEQYF.

V usage is TRBV7-9 and J usage is TRBJ2-2; possibly TRBD1 for D (6 bases). The CDR3 totals 15 residues. From germline, CDR1 is SEHNR and CDR2 FQNEAQ (reference sequence). V was clipped by 5 bases and J by 0 bases, with 10 bases between them. The DNA for the CDR3 is TGTGCCAGCAGCGGACGGACAGCGAACACCGGGGAGCTGTTTTTT. Translation: CASSGRTANTGELFF.

This CDR3 is CASSPPWSSGNTIYF. CDR3 nucleotides: TGTGCCAGCTCACCACCTTGGAGCTCTGGAAACACCATATATTTT. The chain joins TRBV18 to TRBJ1-3; no reliable D call. Germline CDR1 is KGHSH and CDR2 is LQKENI. V lost 0 bases to trimming and J lost 0 bases, with 6 bases between them. There are 15 residues in the CDR3.

V usage is TRBV18 and J usage is TRBJ1-2, with D unresolved. The V gene lost 0 bases and the J gene lost 1 base, with 6 bases spanning the gap. The CDR3 is 14 residues long. CDR1 and CDR2 (germline): KGHSH, LQKENI. The CDR3 sequence: CASSPPAVNYGYTF. CDR3 DNA: TGTGCCAGCTCACCACCGGCAGTTAACTATGGCTACACCTTC.

The chain employs TRBV5-4 and TRBJ2-3; D remains unclear. This CDR3 comprises 15 residues. Germline CDR1 and CDR2: SGHNT and YYREEE (reference sequence). Trimming pared 4 bases from V and 0 bases from J, leaving 12 bases between. The CDR3 loop reads CASSGDLWSTDTQYF. The CDR3 nucleotides are TGTGCCAGCAGCGGAGATCTTTGGAGCACAGATACGCAGTATTTT.

The V call is TRBV7-2, the J call TRBJ1-2; D call uncertain. The CDR3 has 12 amino acids. V dropped 5 bases and J dropped 4 bases, with 8 bases sitting between them. CDR1 and CDR2 (germline): SGHTA, FQGNSA. CDR3 DNA: TGTGCCAGCAGCGGGCAGCCCTATGGCTACACCTTC. Translating it yields CASSGQPYGYTF.

The chain carries TRBV9 and TRBJ2-3; D perhaps matches TRBD2 (5 bases). The CDR3 contains 15 residues. Trimming shortened V by 2 bases and J by 3 bases, and 13 bases separated the two germline ends. In germline, CDR1 is SGDLS, CDR2 YYNGEE. This chain's CDR3 is CASSVGRGSTDTQYF. In nucleotides, the CDR3 is TGTGCCAGCAGCGTTGGTCGAGGGTCGACAGATACGCAGTATTTT. The full variable domain, completed using reference TRBV9 and TRBJ2-3, is DSGVTQTPKHLITATGQRVTLRCSPRSGDLSVYWYQQSLDQGLQFLIQYYNGEERAKGNILERFSAQQFPDLHSELNLSSLELGDSALYFCASSVGRGSTDTQYFGPGTRLTVL.

The chain joins TRBV5-4 to TRBJ1-1; D ambiguous. Germline CDR1 is SGHNT and CDR2 is YYREEE (reference sequence). Trimming removed 0 bases from V and 6 bases from J, with 12 bases in between. This CDR3 has 14 residues. In nucleotides, the CDR3 is TGTGCCAGCAGCTTGGAGCGGGAGGACGCTGAAGCTTTCTTT. Its translation is CASSLEREDAEAFF. Full variable domain (rest looked up from reference TRBV5-4 and TRBJ1-1): ETGVTQSPTHLIKTRGQQVTLRCSSQSGHNTVSWYQQALGQGPQFIFQYYREEENGRGNFPPRFSGLQFPNYSSELNVNALELDDSALYLCASSLEREDAEAFFGQGTRLTVV.

The chain employs TRBV15 and TRBJ1-3, with TRBD1 identical over 7 bases. CDR1 and CDR2 from the germline V gene are LNHNV and YYDKDF (reference sequence). The CDR3 is 17 residues long. After removal of 0 bases from V and 0 bases from J, the junction contained 5 bases not matched to a gene. The CDR3 nucleotides read TGTGCCACCAGCAGAGATGGGGGGACAGTCTCTGGAAACACCATATATTTT. Encoded protein: CATSRDGGTVSGNTIYF.

For this clone: Other DNA sequences in the sample encode the same CDR3. This chain uses TRBV5-1 with TRBJ1-1; TRBD1 is a possible D gene (6 bases). The V and J ends lost 4 bases and 0 bases respectively, with 10 bases between them. The CDR3 length is 14 residues. Germline CDR1 reads SGHRS; CDR2 reads YFSETQ. This CDR3 reads CASSVQGMNTEAFF. DNA of the CDR3: TGCGCCAGCAGCGTACAGGGAATGAACACTGAAGCTTTCTTT.

The genes are TRBV5-1 and TRBJ1-1; D is possibly TRBD1 (5 bases). CDR3 length equals 14 residues. V shed 0 bases and J shed 4 bases, with 10 bases lying between them. Germline V gene sequence: CDR1 SGHRS, CDR2 YFSETQ. The CDR3 DNA is TGCGCCAGCAGCTTGGGATTCGGGGGCACTGAAGCTTTCTTT. It is translated as CASSLGFGGTEAFF.

The genes are TRBV7-6 and TRBJ1-2; a weak D match, TRBD1 (5 bases). The CDR3 loop spans 15 amino acids. Trimming pared 5 bases from V and 6 bases from J, leaving 19 bases between. Looked up from germline, CDR1 is SGHVS and CDR2 is FNYEAQ. The CDR3 loop reads CASSTTGWHEDGYTF. The DNA for the CDR3 is TGTGCCAGCAGCACCACAGGTTGGCATGAGGATGGCTACACCTTC.

The rearrangement joins TRBV4-2 to TRBJ1-1; TRBD1 is a possible D gene (6 bases). Germline values: CDR1 LGHNA, CDR2 YNFKEQ. The CDR3 spans 13 residues. Trimming stripped 5 bases from V and 3 bases from J, with 10 bases between. CDR3 in DNA: TGTGCCAGCAGCAGGGGGGGGGACACTGAAGCTTTCTTT. Encoded protein: CASSRGGDTEAFF.

A remark on this clone: The junction shows a germline mismatch at one end, possibly a read error. The chain employs TRBV29-1 and TRBJ2-1; D might be TRBD2 (5 bases). Germline V lookup: CDR1 SQVTM, CDR2 ANQGSEA. This CDR3 is 13 amino acids long. The CDR3 nucleotides read TGCGCCCTGAGGGAGAGCTCCGACAATGAGCAGTTCTTC. As protein: CALRESSDNEQFF.